A single sample is the source of the 23 T cell receptor beta chains below, sequenced in a study of T cell responses to AZD1222 COVID-19 vaccine. This table comes from immunoSEQ multiplex PCR, and its TCRdb copy is limited to in-frame clones, with some not included. The data contain roughly 180,000 clones, around 90% of them singletons. The starting material was peripheral blood, obtained on day 0 of AZD1222 vaccination. Receptors were obtained from an adult in good health.

J is TRBJ2-3 and V is TRBV5-5, with TRBD2 matching 13 bases. Germline trimming cut 6 bases from V and 6 bases from J; bases unmatched to any gene: 1. The germline gives CDR1 SGHKS, CDR2 YYEKEE (reference sequence). The CDR3 is 13 amino acids. This CDR3 is CASKTSGRDTQYF. The CDR3, as DNA: TGTGCCAGCAAGACTAGCGGGAGGGATACGCAGTATTTT.

V and J are TRBV9 and TRBJ2-5, with TRBD2 matching over 7 bases. CDR1 SGDLS and CDR2 YYNGEE come from the germline V gene. Trimming at V came to 0 bases and at J to 2 bases, leaving 4 bases not matched to a gene. CDR3 length: 15 amino acids. DNA for the CDR3: TGTGCCAGCAGCGTAGTCGGCGGGAGACAAGAGACCCAGTACTTC. This codes for CASSVVGGRQETQYF.

This chain joins TRBV2 and TRBJ2-5; 12 bases are a match to TRBD2. V lost 7 bases to trimming and J lost 2 bases; unmatched junction nucleotides: 11. There are 17 residues in the CDR3. From germline, CDR1 is SNHLY and CDR2 FYNNEI. CDR3 loop: CASIRLAGVGGQETQYF. Here the CDR3 DNA reads TGTGCCAGCATTCGACTAGCGGGAGTCGGGGGGCAAGAGACCCAGTACTTC.

V is TRBV5-1 and J is TRBJ1-1, with D perhaps matching TRBD1 (5 bases). The germline gives CDR1 SGHRS, CDR2 YFSETQ. V was pared by 3 bases and J by 4 bases, with 16 bases between. The CDR3 is made up of 15 amino acids. CDR3 residues: CASSSIGREGTEAFF. The CDR3 DNA reads TGCGCCAGCAGCTCTATCGGCAGGGAGGGCACTGAAGCTTTCTTT.

CDR3 DNA: TGCAGCGTTGAGGACAGGGGCAATGAGCAGTTCTTC. The encoded protein is CSVEDRGNEQFF. The rearrangement joins TRBV29-1 to TRBJ2-1, with 9 bases that match TRBD1. Losses at the gene ends were 3 bases for V and 6 bases for J; bases not matched to a gene: 0. This CDR3 region has 12 residues. Germline V gene sequence: CDR1 SQVTM, CDR2 ANQGSEA.

The chain joins TRBV5-1 to TRBJ2-6, with D perhaps matching TRBD2 (5 bases). From germline, CDR1 is SGHRS and CDR2 YFSETQ. The CDR3 has 14 amino acids. Trimming took off 8 bases at V and 0 bases at J, with 9 bases between the two ends. CDR3 sequence (DNA): TGCGCCAGTTTCGGGATCTCTGGGGCCAACGTCCTGACTTTC. As protein: CASFGISGANVLTF. Looking up the rest from reference TRBV5-1 and TRBJ2-6 gives the full variable domain: KAGVTQTPRYLIKTRGQQVTLSCSPISGHRSVSWYQQTPGQGLQFLFEYFSETQRNKGNFPGRFSGRQFSNSRSEMNVSTLELGDSALYLCASFGISGANVLTFGAGSRLTVL.

This clone appeared a few times. V usage is TRBV13 and J usage is TRBJ1-4; no clear D gene. The germline CDR1 and CDR2 sequences are PRHDT and FYEKMQ (reference sequence). V was pared by 1 base and J by 3 bases, with 18 bases between. CDR3 length equals 18 residues. The CDR3: CASSLAPRSGRANEKLFF. The CDR3 coding sequence is TGTGCCAGCAGCTTAGCCCCCCGGTCCGGTAGGGCTAATGAAAAACTGTTTTTT.

The CDR3 protein is CASSPLFPYEQYF. CDR3 nucleotide sequence: TGTGCCAGCAGCCCCCTTTTCCCCTACGAGCAGTACTTC. This chain uses TRBV12-3 or TRBV12-4 with TRBJ2-7; no reliable D call. Trimming pared 6 bases from V and 2 bases from J, leaving 11 bases between. The CDR3 is 13 amino acids.

The chain combines TRBV9 with TRBJ1-4, with TRBD1 identical over 7 bases. After removal of 6 bases from V and 5 bases from J, the junction contained 4 bases not matched to a gene. Germline V lookup: CDR1 SGDLS, CDR2 YYNGEE. The CDR3 has 13 residues. The chain's CDR3 is CASNRGTNEKLFF. DNA for the CDR3: TGTGCCAGCAACAGGGGTACAAATGAAAAACTGTTTTTT.

The chain links TRBV15 to TRBJ1-4; unclear D gene. Per germline, CDR1 LNHNV and CDR2 YYDKDF (reference sequence). The CDR3 is made up of 16 amino acids. Trimming stripped 4 bases from V and 13 bases from J, with 25 bases between. The CDR3 DNA follows: TGTGCCACCAGCACCTATAGACCTGACGAGGTCAAAAGACTGTTTTTT. Its translation is CATSTYRPDEVKRLFF.

The chain uses TRBV19 and TRBJ2-2; maybe TRBD2 (5 bases). The length of the CDR3 is 15 residues. Germline V CDR1 and CDR2: LNHDA, SQIVND (reference sequence). Trimming stripped 1 base from V and 7 bases from J, with 13 bases between. The CDR3 DNA sequence: TGTGCCAGTAGTATAGTAGAGGGAATGGGCGGGGAGCTGTTTTTT. Translation: CASSIVEGMGGELFF.

The V gene is TRBV27, the J gene TRBJ2-1, with TRBD2 identical over 7 bases. Germline assignment: CDR1 MNHEY and CDR2 SMNVEV (reference sequence). This CDR3 is 15 amino acids long. V lost 2 bases and J lost 7; bases outside the gene matches: 8. The CDR3 nucleotides read TGTGCCAGCAGTTTAGGGGGGAGGGCCAAAAATGAGCAGTTCTTC. This sequence encodes CASSLGGRAKNEQFF.

This chain joins TRBV20-1 and TRBJ2-6; 7 nucleotides align to TRBD1. The CDR3 runs to 16 residues. V lost 3 bases to trimming and J lost 0 bases; unmatched junction nucleotides: 5. Germline V gene lookup returns CDR1 DFQATT and CDR2 SNEGSKA (reference sequence). The DNA of the CDR3 is TGCAGTGCTAGTTGGGACAGAAGCTCTGGGGCCAACGTCCTGACTTTC. Residues: CSASWDRSSGANVLTF.

Only a few counts were recorded for this clone. The chain combines TRBV5-8 with TRBJ2-7; D is uncertain. The germline V gene has CDR1 SGHTS and CDR2 YDEGEE. The CDR3 spans 11 residues. The V end was cut by 4 bases, the J end by 4 bases, with 6 bases between. CDR3 sequence (DNA): TGTGCCAGCAGCGCGCTTTACGAGCAGTACTTC. It encodes CASSALYEQYF.

This clone was observed a single time. The chain combines TRBV29-1 with TRBJ1-1; 7 nucleotides align to TRBD1. Germline V gene lookup returns CDR1 SQVTM and CDR2 ANQGSEA. Trimming took 6 bases from V and 1 from J; bases not matched to a gene: 5. The CDR3 is 13 amino acids. The CDR3 protein is CSVPGTANTEAFF. The CDR3 DNA is TGCAGCGTCCCCGGGACAGCGAACACTGAAGCTTTCTTT.

V gene TRBV6-4 combines with J gene TRBJ2-5; D is possibly TRBD1 or TRBD2 (5 bases each). Germline V CDR1 and CDR2: MRHNA, SNTAGT. V lost 10 bases to trimming and J lost 8 bases, with 20 bases between them. The CDR3 spans 13 residues. CDR3 nucleotide sequence: TGTGCCACCTTCAGGGAGCTTCGAGATACCCAGTACTTC. Protein product: CATFRELRDTQYF.

This clone was seen only a few times. V is TRBV10-2 and J is TRBJ2-7; 11 bases are shared with TRBD2. Unmatched junction bases numbered 12, after V lost 0 bases and J lost 5 bases. Germline CDR1 and CDR2: WSHSY and SAAADI. There are 18 residues in the CDR3. The DNA for the CDR3 is TGCGCCAGCAGTGAGTCGGCGGTAGCGGGAGGGCCCAGCCACGAGCAGTACTTC. Encoded protein: CASSESAVAGGPSHEQYF.

This clone was seen a handful of times. This sample also contains other DNA sequences that code for the same CDR3. The rearrangement joins TRBV5-1 to TRBJ2-2; weak D call: TRBD1 (5 bases). Trimming removed 0 bases at V and 3 bases at J, with 12 bases between. Germline CDR1 SGHRS, CDR2 YFSETQ. This CDR3 contains 16 residues. CDR3 DNA sequence: TGCGCCAGCAGCTTGGGTCCGCAGGGCGACACCGGGGAGCTGTTTTTT. This sequence encodes CASSLGPQGDTGELFF.

The CDR3 DNA reads TGTGCCACCAGCAGACAGGGGGAAGCTTTCTTT. Residues: CATSRQGEAFF. The rearrangement joins TRBV15 to TRBJ1-1; possible D gene TRBD1, 6 bases. The V end lost 2 bases, the J end lost 8 bases, and 6 bases lay between the germline ends. The CDR3 is 11 residues long. Germline V gene data show CDR1 as LNHNV and CDR2 as YYDKDF (reference sequence).

V and J are TRBV29-1 and TRBJ2-3; no clear D. Germline CDR1 reads SQVTM; CDR2 reads ANQGSEA. CDR3 length: 14 residues. V gave up 3 bases and J gave up 1 base, with 11 bases separating them. CDR3 in amino acids: CSVEAADGTDTQYF. The CDR3 DNA follows: TGCAGCGTTGAGGCGGCAGACGGCACAGATACGCAGTATTTT.

The chain carries TRBV30 and TRBJ2-7; D is ambiguous. V was clipped by 1 base and J by 7 bases, with 14 bases between them. Germline lookup yields CDR1 GTSNPN and CDR2 SVGIG (reference sequence). The length of the CDR3 is 13 residues. The CDR3 DNA is TGTGCCTGGAGTGGGGCCAAGGCTGGAGAGCAGTACTTC. As protein: CAWSGAKAGEQYF.

The J gene is TRBJ2-1, the V gene TRBV7-9, with 11 nucleotides matching TRBD1. The CDR3 is 15 residues long. Germline CDR1 reads SEHNR; CDR2 reads FQNEAQ (reference sequence). The V segment lost 5 bases and the J segment 4 bases; nucleotides outside the gene matches: 4. Here the CDR3 reads CASSPGQGGYNEQFF. The CDR3 DNA follows: TGTGCCAGCAGCCCGGGACAGGGGGGGTACAATGAGCAGTTCTTC. Looking up the rest from reference TRBV7-9 and TRBJ2-1 gives the full variable domain: DTGVSQNPRHKITKRGQNVTFRCDPISEHNRLYWYRQTLGQGPEFLTYFQNEAQLEKSRLLSDRFSAERPKGSFSTLEIQRTEQGDSAMYLCASSPGQGGYNEQFFGPGTRLTVL.

The CDR3 coding sequence is TGTGCCAGCAGCCGAGGGGTGGGACAGGGAGGTTCACCCCTCCACTTT. This gives the protein CASSRGVGQGGSPLHF. This rearrangement joins TRBV3-1 (or the pseudogene TRBV3-2) to TRBJ1-6; 9 nucleotides line up with TRBD1. Germline V lookup: CDR1 LGHDT, CDR2 YNNKEL (reference sequence). CDR3 length: 16 residues. J lost 9 bases, V lost 4 bases, and 10 bases had no gene match.